A selection of T cell receptor beta chains follows, all from one sample in a study of PD-1 blockade in classical Hodgkin lymphoma. Using immunoSEQ multiplex PCR, the repertoire was profiled, and TCRdb retains in-frame clones only, with some absent. This table has around 21,000 clones, about nine tenths appearing once. Material: CD8+ T cells from blood, obtained before the fourth cycle of nivolumab. The receptors derive from a human donor with classical Hodgkin lymphoma. Each CDR3 is given with its conserved first and last residue. A D gene is named only where the DNA matches it firmly. Only part of the rows carry a size: once, few, many, or a class if the clone is expanded.

>TRBJ2-5|.|.|TRBV7-9
CASSFELAQETQYF
TGTGCCAGCAGCTTCGAACTAGCCCAAGAGACCCAGTACTTC
>TRBJ1-5|.|once|TRBV19
CASSIFLGSNQPQHF
TGTGCCAGTAGTATATTCCTAGGTAGCAATCAGCCCCAGCATTTT
>TRBJ2-1|TRBD2|once|TRBV7-9
CASSSPGLAENNEQFF
TGTGCCAGCAGCTCCCCGGGACTAGCGGAAAACAATGAGCAGTTCTTC
>TRBJ1-4|.|.|TRBV5-4
CASSLELSEKLFF
TGTGCCAGCAGCCTGGAACTGAGTGAAAAACTGTTTTTT
>TRBJ2-7|.|once|TRBV5-4
CASSLVGHHSYEQYF
TGTGCCAGCAGCTTGGTGGGACATCACTCCTACGAGCAGTACTTC
>TRBJ1-1|.|.|TRBV27
CASSLSGRPYPEAFF
TGTGCCAGCAGTTTATCCGGACGGCCCTATCCCGAAGCTTTCTTT
>TRBJ2-5|.|.|TRBV7-9
CASSLIDSKETQYF
TGTGCCAGCAGCCTAATCGACTCAAAAGAGACCCAGTACTTC
>TRBJ1-2|TRBD1|.|TRBV27
CASSLGGRSYGYTF
TGTGCCAGCAGCTTAGGGGGCAGGAGCTATGGCTACACCTTC
>TRBJ1-1|.|few|TRBV29-1
CSVGRRNTEAFF
TGCAGCGTTGGCAGGCGGAACACTGAAGCTTTCTTT
>TRBJ2-3|TRBD2|.|TRBV19
CASSSRTSTTDTQYF
TGTGCCAGTAGTTCCCGGACTAGCACCACAGATACGCAGTATTTT
>TRBJ1-2|.|.|TRBV30
CAWISRVAGYTF
TGTGCCTGGATCAGTAGGGTGGCTGGCTACACCTTC
>TRBJ2-7|TRBD2|.|TRBV7-2
CASSRGLAGSHYEQYF
TGTGCCAGCAGCCGGGGACTAGCGGGTTCCCACTACGAGCAGTACTTC
>TRBJ1-4|TRBD1|.|TRBV12-5
CASARLQGVEEKLFF
TGTGCTAGTGCTCGACTCCAGGGGGTCGAGGAAAAACTGTTTTTT
>TRBJ1-2|TRBD1|few|TRBV29-1
CSVPGSDRDYYGYTF
TGCAGCGTCCCCGGGTCTGACAGGGATTACTATGGCTACACCTTC
>TRBJ2-1|TRBD1|.|TRBV5-8
CASSLGDRNNEQFF
TGTGCCAGCAGCTTGGGGGACAGGAACAATGAGCAGTTCTTC
>TRBJ2-1|.|.|TRBV7-6
CASSFRGGVSSYNEQFF
TGTGCCAGCAGCTTTAGGGGTGGGGTTAGCTCCTACAATGAGCAGTTCTTC
>TRBJ2-3|.|.|TRBV15
CATTLPGRGVTDTQYF
TGTGCCACCACCCTCCCGGGGCGGGGAGTAACAGATACGCAGTATTTT
>TRBJ1-1|.|.|TRBV25-1
CASSDSRENTEAFF
TGTGCCAGCAGCGACTCCAGGGAAAACACTGAAGCTTTCTTT
>TRBJ2-1|.|.|TRBV13
CASSPPGRPTSKYNEQFF
TGTGCCAGCAGCCCCCCGGGACGGCCAACTTCAAAATACAATGAGCAGTTCTTC
>TRBJ2-7|.|.|TRBV7-9
CASSSPNLYEQYF
TGTGCCAGCAGCTCGCCGAACCTTTACGAGCAGTACTTC
>TRBJ2-7|.|.|TRBV7-9
CASRDRYYEQYF
TGTGCCAGCAGAGACCGATACTACGAGCAGTACTTC
>TRBJ2-7|TRBD2|.|TRBV27
CASSMGLARSYEQYF
TGTGCCAGCAGTATGGGACTAGCGCGTTCCTACGAGCAGTACTTC
>TRBJ2-1|.|.|TRBV9
CASSVGQYNEQFF
TGTGCCAGCAGCGTAGGACAGTACAATGAGCAGTTCTTC
>TRBJ1-3|.|.|TRBV30
CACHNSRLRNTIYF
TGTGCCTGCCATAATAGCCGCTTGAGAAACACCATATATTTT